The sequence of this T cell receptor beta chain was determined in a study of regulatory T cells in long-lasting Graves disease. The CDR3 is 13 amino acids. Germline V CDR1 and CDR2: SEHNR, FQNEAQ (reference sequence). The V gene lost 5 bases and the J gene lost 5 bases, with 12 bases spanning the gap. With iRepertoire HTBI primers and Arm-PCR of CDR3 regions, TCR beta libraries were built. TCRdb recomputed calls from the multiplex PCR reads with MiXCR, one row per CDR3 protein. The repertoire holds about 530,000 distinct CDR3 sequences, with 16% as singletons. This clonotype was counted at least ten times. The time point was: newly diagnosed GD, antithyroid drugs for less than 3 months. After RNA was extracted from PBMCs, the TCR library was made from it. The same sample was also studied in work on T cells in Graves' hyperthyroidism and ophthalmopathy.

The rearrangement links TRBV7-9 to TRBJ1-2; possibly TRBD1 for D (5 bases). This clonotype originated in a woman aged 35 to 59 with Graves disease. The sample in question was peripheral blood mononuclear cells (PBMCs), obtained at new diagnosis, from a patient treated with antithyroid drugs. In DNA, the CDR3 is TGTGCCAGCAGCACCGGGACCGAATATGGCTACACCTTC. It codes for CASSTGTEYGYTF.